Presented here are 3 T cell receptor beta chains from one specimen sequenced in a study of blood T cell repertoires in COVID-19. Using immunoSEQ multiplex PCR, the repertoire was profiled, and TCRdb retains in-frame clones only, with some absent. The sample lists nearly 95,000 clones, roughly 85% occurring once. Sequences were obtained from peripheral blood. The receptors here all came from a human donor in a cohort sampled during active COVID-19.

J is TRBJ2-3 and V is TRBV20-1, with D possibly TRBD2 on 6 matching bases. The CDR3 contains 11 residues. The germline V gene encodes CDR1 DFQATT and CDR2 SNEGSKA (reference sequence). CDR3 in amino acids: CRPRRVDTQYF. The CDR3 DNA reads as TGCAGGCCCCGGAGGGTAGATACGCAGTATTTT.

The rearrangement links TRBV7-6 to TRBJ2-3; no definite D call. V lost 0 bases and J 2 bases, leaving 9 bases between the germline ends. Germline CDR1 reads SGHVS; CDR2 reads FNYEAQ. The CDR3 runs 15 residues. The CDR3 bases are TGTGCCAGCAGCTTAGCGCCTTCTAACACAGATACGCAGTATTTT. Its translation: CASSLAPSNTDTQYF.

The chain joins TRBV6-5 to TRBJ2-5, with a weak D call TRBD2 (6 bases). V lost 11 bases and J 5 bases, leaving 18 bases between the germline ends. CDR1 is MNHEY and CDR2 is SVGAGI in the germline V gene. The CDR3 is 13 amino acids. The CDR3 DNA reads TGTGCCGCGACCCTAAGGGGAGGTGAGACCCAGTACTTC. Its protein product is CAATLRGGETQYF.